This TCR beta chain is from a study of blood T cell repertoires in COVID-19 (dated by TCRdb to between 2020 and 2021). Background for the entire study: Samples from collaborators originated in the United States, Italy and Spain and spanned both the acute and convalescent phases of COVID-19. The prospective study material was composed of cDNA or gDNA derived from T cells, B-cell-depleted T cells, or PBMCs. Subjects who had been exposed to COVID-19, were actively infected with it, or had recovered from it provided the deeply sampled blood TCRbeta repertoires that made up the dataset. The repertoires were released in a freely available public database meant as a resource for research on the immune response to SARS-CoV-2. The samples were drawn from the first 160 participants of the ongoing ImmuneRACE study and from 950 to 1,500 subjects provided by 6 global collaborators. The sample metadata nearly always contained a de-identified subject ID, COVID-19 status, age in years and sex. Where available, HLA class I and class II types were taken from metadata supplied by the sample provider and were not determined by assay-based typing. Overall study results and their limits: The amount of clinical and demographic metadata varied by source and participant and was provided uncurated.

Concerning this clone itself: The specificity of this receptor is unknown. Within one base of it there is no much larger clone, and no base qualities were kept.

TCRbeta CDR3 regions were amplified from genomic DNA by means of the immunoSEQ Assay, a bias-controlled multiplex PCR. Per the original workflow: Nucleated cell counts per sample were estimated from amplification of reference gene primers within the assay. Sequence reads were collapsed and filtered to measure the absolute abundance of every unique TCRbeta CDR3 rearrangement. For each sample, productive Simpson clonality was calculated as the square root of Simpson's diversity index across productive rearrangements. Sourced from immuneACCESS, this table was stored by TCRdb with only in-frame sequences that have V and J called. A share of the clones is absent; for the studies checked, an unresolved V gene accounts for under half, and the remainder has no known explanation. Clone size and the V and J calls come from that table; the DNA yielded D and trimming. Counted in this sample were about 370,000 clones; 80% to 90% of them appeared once. The ten largest clones represent about 1% of the sample.

In the prospective study, participants were roughly 18 to 90 years old, resided in 24 geographic areas of the United States, and were enrolled through a virtual design. Cohort assignment in the prospective study relied on participant-reported clinical history from a screening survey and a study questionnaire. Recovered participants in ImmuneRACE Cohort 3 were defined as having two consecutive negative NP/OP PCR tests, clearance from a healthcare professional, or resolution of symptoms. Mobile phlebotomists in the prospective study collected whole blood, serum and a nasopharyngeal or oropharyngeal swab from every participant. Over an approximately 2-month period, participants in the prospective study had the option of providing additional blood draws and questionnaires. Blood samples from the prospective study were shipped frozen or at room temperature prior to DNA extraction. For CDR1 and CDR2, the germline V gene lists SGHNT and YENEEA. From V the trimming removes 5 bases and from J it removes 9 bases, while the gene matches leave 9 bases of the junction unaccounted for. From the cysteine through the phenylalanine, the CDR3 covers 16 amino acids. Only the CDR3 region is kept as DNA, spanning 48 bases read in frame from base 1.

The specimen was PBMCs or T cells enriched from blood (not recorded which). The sequence is built from TRBV11-3 and TRBJ2-1, with TRBD2 identical over 14 junction bases. The receptor was derived from a man younger than 35 who had recovered from COVID-19. This receptor has the CDR3 CASSPRTSGRSGEQFF. The base sequence is TGTGCCAGCAGCCCGCGGACTAGCGGGAGGAGCGGTGAGCAGTTCTTC. Beyond the CDR3, the reference TRBV11-3 and TRBJ2-1 genes provide the residues; the full variable domain reads: EAGVVQSPRYKIIEKKQPVAFWCNPISGHNTLYWYLQNLGQGPELLIRYENEEAVDDSQLPKDRFSAERLKGVDSTLKIQPAELGDSAVYLCASSPRTSGRSGEQFFGPGTRLTVL.